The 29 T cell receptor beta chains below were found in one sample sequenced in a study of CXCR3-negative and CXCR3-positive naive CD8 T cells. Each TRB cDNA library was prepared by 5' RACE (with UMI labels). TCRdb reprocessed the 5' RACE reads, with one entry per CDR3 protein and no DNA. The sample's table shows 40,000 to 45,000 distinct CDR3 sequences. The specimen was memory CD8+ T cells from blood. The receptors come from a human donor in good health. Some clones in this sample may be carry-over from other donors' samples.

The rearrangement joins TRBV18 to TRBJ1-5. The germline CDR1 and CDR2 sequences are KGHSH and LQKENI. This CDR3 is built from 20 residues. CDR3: CASSPTPKGLVGNSNQPQHF.

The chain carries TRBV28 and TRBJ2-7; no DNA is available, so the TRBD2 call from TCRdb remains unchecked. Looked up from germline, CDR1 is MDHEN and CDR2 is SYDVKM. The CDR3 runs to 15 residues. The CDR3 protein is CASSRENSNDYEQYF.

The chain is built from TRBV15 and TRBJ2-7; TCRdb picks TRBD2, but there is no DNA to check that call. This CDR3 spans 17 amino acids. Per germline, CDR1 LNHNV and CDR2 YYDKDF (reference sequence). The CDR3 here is CATSRDLAGRGAYEQYF.

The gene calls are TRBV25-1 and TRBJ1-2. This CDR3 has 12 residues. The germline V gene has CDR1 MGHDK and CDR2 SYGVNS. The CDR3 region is CASSIGEAGYTF.

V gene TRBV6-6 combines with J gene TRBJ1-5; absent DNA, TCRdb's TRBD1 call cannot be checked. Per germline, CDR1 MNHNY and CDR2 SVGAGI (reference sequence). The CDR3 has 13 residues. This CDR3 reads CASTLTLNQPQHF.

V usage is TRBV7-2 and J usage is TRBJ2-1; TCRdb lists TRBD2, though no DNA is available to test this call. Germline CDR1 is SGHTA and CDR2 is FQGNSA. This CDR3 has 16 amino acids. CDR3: CASSLVLAGGPSEQFF.

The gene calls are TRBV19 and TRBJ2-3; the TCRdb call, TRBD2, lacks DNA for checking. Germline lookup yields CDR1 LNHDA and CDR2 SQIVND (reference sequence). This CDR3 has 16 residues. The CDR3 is CASHGVAGSSTDTQYF.

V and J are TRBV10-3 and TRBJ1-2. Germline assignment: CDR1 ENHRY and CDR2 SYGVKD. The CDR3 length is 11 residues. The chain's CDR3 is CAIRNDEGYTF.

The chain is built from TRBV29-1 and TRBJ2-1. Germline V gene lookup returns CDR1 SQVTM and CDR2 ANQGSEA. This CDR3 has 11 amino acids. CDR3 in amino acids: CSADFYNEQFF.

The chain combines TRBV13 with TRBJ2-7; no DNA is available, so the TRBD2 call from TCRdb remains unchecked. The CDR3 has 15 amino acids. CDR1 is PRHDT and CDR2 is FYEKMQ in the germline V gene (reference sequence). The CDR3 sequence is CASSFLSGGYYEQYF.

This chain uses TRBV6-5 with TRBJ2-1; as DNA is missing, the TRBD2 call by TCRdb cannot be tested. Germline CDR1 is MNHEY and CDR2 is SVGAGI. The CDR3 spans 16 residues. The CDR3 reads CASSYLGGGLTNEQFF.

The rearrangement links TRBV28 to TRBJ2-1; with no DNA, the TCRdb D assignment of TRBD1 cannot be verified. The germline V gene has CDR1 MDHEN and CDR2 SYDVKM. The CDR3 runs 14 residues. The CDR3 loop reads CASRPDRGNNEQFF.

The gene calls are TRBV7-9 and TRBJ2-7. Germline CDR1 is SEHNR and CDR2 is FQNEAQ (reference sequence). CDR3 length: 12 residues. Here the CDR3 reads CASSLLIYEQYF.

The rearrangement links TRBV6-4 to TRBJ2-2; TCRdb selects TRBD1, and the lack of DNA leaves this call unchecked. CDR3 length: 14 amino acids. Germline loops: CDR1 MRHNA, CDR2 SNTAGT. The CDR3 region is CASSPGTLPGELFF.

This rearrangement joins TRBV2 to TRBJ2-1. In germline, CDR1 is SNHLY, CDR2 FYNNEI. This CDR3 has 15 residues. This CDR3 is CASSLDGSSYNEQFF.

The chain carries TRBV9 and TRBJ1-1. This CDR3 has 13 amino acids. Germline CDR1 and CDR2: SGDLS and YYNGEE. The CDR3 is CASSRGLNTEAFF.

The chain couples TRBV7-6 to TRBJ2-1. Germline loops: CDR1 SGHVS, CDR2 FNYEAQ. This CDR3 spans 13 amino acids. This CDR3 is CASSLEPYNEQFF.

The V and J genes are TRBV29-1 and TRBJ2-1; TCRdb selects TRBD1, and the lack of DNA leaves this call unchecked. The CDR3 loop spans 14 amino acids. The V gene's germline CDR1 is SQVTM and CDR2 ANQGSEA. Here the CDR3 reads CSAPGQDRYNEQFF.

CDR3 in amino acids: CASAHAGAYEQYF. The chain joins TRBV7-9 to TRBJ2-7. Germline V gives CDR1 SEHNR, CDR2 FQNEAQ (reference sequence). The CDR3 length is 13 residues. The complete variable domain, with remaining parts taken from reference TRBV7-9 and TRBJ2-7, reads DTGVSQNPRHKITKRGQNVTFRCDPISEHNRLYWYRQTLGQGPEFLTYFQNEAQLEKSRLLSDRFSAERPKGSFSTLEIQRTEQGDSAMYLCASAHAGAYEQYFGPGTRLTVT.

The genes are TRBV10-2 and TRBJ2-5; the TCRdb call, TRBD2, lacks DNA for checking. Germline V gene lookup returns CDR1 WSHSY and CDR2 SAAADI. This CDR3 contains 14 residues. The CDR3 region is CASSPGDSGIFQYF.

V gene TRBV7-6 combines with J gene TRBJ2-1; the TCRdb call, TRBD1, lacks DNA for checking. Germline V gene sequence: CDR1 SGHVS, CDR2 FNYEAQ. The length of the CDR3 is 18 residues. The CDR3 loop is CASSPQGWDRDPSNEQFF.

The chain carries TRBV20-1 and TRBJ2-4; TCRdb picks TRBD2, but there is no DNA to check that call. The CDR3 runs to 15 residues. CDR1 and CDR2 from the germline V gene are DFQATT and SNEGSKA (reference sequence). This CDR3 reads CSATSLGGGLDIQYF.

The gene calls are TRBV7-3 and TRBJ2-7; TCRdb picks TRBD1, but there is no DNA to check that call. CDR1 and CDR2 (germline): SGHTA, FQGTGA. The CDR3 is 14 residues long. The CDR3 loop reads CASSPEAGFYEQYF.

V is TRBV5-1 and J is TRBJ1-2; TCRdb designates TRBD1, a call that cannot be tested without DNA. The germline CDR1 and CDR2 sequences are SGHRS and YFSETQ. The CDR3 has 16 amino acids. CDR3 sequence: CASRVETQGADYGYTF.

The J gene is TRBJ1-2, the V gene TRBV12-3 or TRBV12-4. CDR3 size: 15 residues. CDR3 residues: CASSYPGITGGGYTF.

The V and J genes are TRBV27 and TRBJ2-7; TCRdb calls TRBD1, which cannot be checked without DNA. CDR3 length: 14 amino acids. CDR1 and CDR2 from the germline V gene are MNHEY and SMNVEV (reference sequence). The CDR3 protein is CASSFRDGSYEQYF.

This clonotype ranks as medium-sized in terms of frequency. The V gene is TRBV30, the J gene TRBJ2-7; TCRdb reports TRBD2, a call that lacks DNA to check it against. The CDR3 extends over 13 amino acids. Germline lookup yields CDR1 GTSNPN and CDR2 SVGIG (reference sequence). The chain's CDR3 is CATGLAGPYEQYF.

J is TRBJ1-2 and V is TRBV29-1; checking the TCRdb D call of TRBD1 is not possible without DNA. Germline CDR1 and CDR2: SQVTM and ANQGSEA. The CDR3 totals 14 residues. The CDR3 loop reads CSADGDRAVDGYTF.

The CDR3 spells CSVVLGAGGLYNEQFF. This chain uses TRBV29-1 with TRBJ2-1; TCRdb picks TRBD1, but there is no DNA to check that call. Per the germline V gene, CDR1 is SQVTM and CDR2 is ANQGSEA. The CDR3 sequence is 16 residues long.